This passage covers 2 T cell receptor beta chains from one sample sequenced in a study of cytomegalovirus exposure and HLA in healthy donors. Data came from immunoSEQ multiplex PCR; TCRdb stores just in-frame clones and leaves some out. The sample lists 75,000 to 100,000 clones; roughly 97% were seen once. The sample was PBMCs. The receptors derive from a man younger than 35 in good health and CMV-seronegative.

V is TRBV30 and J is TRBJ1-1; no clear D gene. The CDR3 has 13 residues. CDR1 GTSNPN and CDR2 SVGIG come from the germline V gene (reference sequence). The V gene lost 0 bases and the J gene lost 1 base, with 6 bases spanning the gap. CDR3 DNA sequence: TGTGCCTGGAGTGTGGCGGGGAACACTGAAGCTTTCTTT. Protein: CAWSVAGNTEAFF.

The chain joins TRBV10-3 to TRBJ1-1; the match to TRBD1 covers 12 bases. V lost 6 bases to trimming and J lost 2 bases; unmatched junction nucleotides: 13. This CDR3 region has 18 residues. CDR1 ENHRY and CDR2 SYGVKD come from the germline V gene. The CDR3 region is CAIRAPGQGAPSNTEAFF. The DNA for the CDR3 is TGTGCCATCAGGGCGCCGGGACAGGGGGCCCCCTCAAACACTGAAGCTTTCTTT.